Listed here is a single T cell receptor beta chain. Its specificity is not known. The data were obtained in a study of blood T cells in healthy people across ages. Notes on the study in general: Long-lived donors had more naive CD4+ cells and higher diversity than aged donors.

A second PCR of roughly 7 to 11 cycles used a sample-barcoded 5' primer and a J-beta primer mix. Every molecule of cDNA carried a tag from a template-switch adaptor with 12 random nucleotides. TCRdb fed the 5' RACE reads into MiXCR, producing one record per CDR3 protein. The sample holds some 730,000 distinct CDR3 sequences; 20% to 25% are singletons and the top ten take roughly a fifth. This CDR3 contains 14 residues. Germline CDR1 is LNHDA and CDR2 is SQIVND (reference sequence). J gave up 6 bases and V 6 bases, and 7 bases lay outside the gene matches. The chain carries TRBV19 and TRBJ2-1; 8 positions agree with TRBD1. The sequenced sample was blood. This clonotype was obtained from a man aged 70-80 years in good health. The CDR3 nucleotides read TGTGCCAGTAGAACCCCGGACAGGGTCAATGAGCAGTTCTTC. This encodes CASRTPDRVNEQFF.